These T cell receptor beta chains were read from a single sample in a study of blood T cell repertoires in COVID-19. The method was immunoSEQ multiplex PCR; TCRdb's version includes in-frame clones alone and lacks a portion of them. This table has over 350,000 clones, more than 85% appearing once. The specimen was PBMCs or T cells enriched from blood (not recorded which). The receptors originated from a woman between 40 and 50 years old who had been exposed to COVID-19. The CDR3 runs from the conserved cysteine through the conserved F or W. D genes are given only for firm matches. A clone size is listed for some rows: how often the clone was seen (once, few, many), or a class if it is expanded.

D gene	V gene	clone size	J gene	CDR3 protein	CDR3 DNA
TRBD2	TRBV18	.	TRBJ2-5	CASSYTSGYQETQYF	TGTGCCAGCTCTTATACTAGCGGGTACCAAGAGACCCAGTACTTC
TRBD1	TRBV27	.	TRBJ2-7	CASSRPGQGSNEQYF	TGTGCCAGCAGCAGACCCGGACAGGGGAGCAACGAGCAGTACTTC
TRBD2	TRBV2	.	TRBJ2-1	CASSDRTSGSLNEQFF	TGTGCCAGCAGTGACCGTACTAGCGGGAGCCTCAATGAGCAGTTCTTC
TRBD1	TRBV2	.	TRBJ1-2	CASSEDRTGYTF	TGTGCCAGCAGTGAGGACAGGACTGGCTACACCTTC
.	TRBV27	few	TRBJ2-7	CASSWSEGATYEQYF	TGTGCCAGCAGTTGGTCAGAGGGAGCGACCTACGAGCAGTACTTC
TRBD1	TRBV7-2	.	TRBJ1-5	CASSSQGAQGQPQHF	TGTGCCAGCAGCTCGCAGGGGGCGCAGGGTCAGCCCCAGCATTTT
.	TRBV27	.	TRBJ1-2	CASSLRGADGYTF	TGTGCCAGCAGTTTACGTGGGGCCGATGGCTACACCTTC
.	TRBV24-1	.	TRBJ2-2	CATRKSRTGELFF	TGTGCCACCAGAAAGTCTAGGACCGGGGAGCTGTTTTTT
.	TRBV2	.	TRBJ1-4	CASSVTGSATNEKLFF	TGTGCCAGCAGTGTAACGGGGTCAGCAACTAATGAAAAACTGTTTTTT
.	TRBV27	.	TRBJ2-6	CASSLTRQGANVLTF	TGTGCCAGCAGTCTAACTCGACAGGGGGCCAACGTCCTGACTTTC
.	TRBV27	.	TRBJ1-4	CASSHLGGGFREKLFF	TGTGCCAGCAGCCACCTGGGGGGGGGCTTTAGGGAAAAACTGTTTTTT
.	TRBV2	.	TRBJ2-3	CASSASRLTDTQYF	TGTGCCAGCAGTGCCTCGCGGCTCACAGATACGCAGTATTTT
.	TRBV7-2	.	TRBJ1-4	CASRVQLDREKLFF	TGTGCCAGCAGAGTACAACTAGATCGTGAAAAACTGTTTTTT
.	TRBV5-4	.	TRBJ1-1	CASSWSGGTEAFF	TGTGCCAGCAGCTGGTCCGGGGGCACTGAAGCTTTCTTT
TRBD2	TRBV19	.	TRBJ2-7	CASSRREGKHYEQYF	TGTGCCAGTAGTAGGAGGGAGGGAAAGCACTACGAGCAGTACTTC
.	TRBV12-3/TRBV12-4	.	TRBJ1-1	CASSFGTGEAFF	TGTGCCAGCAGTTTCGGGACGGGGGAGGCTTTCTTT
.	TRBV30	.	TRBJ1-5	CAWSPSNQPQHF	TGTGCCTGGAGTCCCTCCAATCAGCCCCAGCATTTT
TRBD1	TRBV12-5	.	TRBJ1-1	CASGLVVGTGRDTEAFF	TGTGCTAGTGGTTTGGTTGTAGGGACAGGTAGGGACACTGAAGCTTTCTTT
.	TRBV10-3	few	TRBJ1-2	CAISEPTRYYGYTF	TGTGCCATCAGTGAGCCCACAAGATACTATGGCTACACCTTC
.	TRBV12-3/TRBV12-4	.	TRBJ1-2	CASDGGNYGYTF	TGTGCCAGCGATGGGGGCAATTATGGCTACACCTTC
.	TRBV5-8	.	TRBJ1-2	CASSLDSINYGYTF	TGTGCCAGCAGCCTGGACAGTATCAACTATGGCTACACCTTC
.	TRBV5-4	.	TRBJ2-7	CASSYGTTSSYEQYF	TGTGCCAGCAGCTACGGGACAACGAGCTCCTACGAGCAGTACTTC
TRBD2	TRBV7-2	.	TRBJ2-3	CASSSGTSGGTDTQYF	TGTGCCAGCAGCTCCGGGACTAGCGGGGGCACCGATACGCAGTATTTT
.	TRBV18	once	TRBJ1-1	CASSPSGGNTEAFF	TGTGCCAGCTCACCCTCCGGGGGGAACACTGAAGCTTTCTTT
TRBD1	TRBV9	.	TRBJ1-3	CASSETGGGGNTIYF	TGTGCCAGCAGCGAGACAGGGGGCGGTGGAAACACCATATATTTT
.	TRBV18	.	TRBJ1-5	CASSPVWAAHEPQHF	TGTGCCAGCTCACCAGTCTGGGCAGCCCATGAACCCCAGCATTTT
.	TRBV13	.	TRBJ1-5	CASSLAGAENQPQHF	TGTGCCAGCAGCTTAGCGGGAGCTGAGAATCAGCCCCAGCATTTT
.	TRBV19	.	TRBJ2-4	CASSIPTVAKNIQYF	TGTGCCAGTAGTATACCGACAGTAGCCAAAAACATTCAGTACTTC
TRBD1	TRBV7-7	.	TRBJ2-1	CASSLGTGLYNEQFF	TGTGCTAGCAGCTTAGGGACAGGGCTATACAATGAGCAGTTCTTC
TRBD1	TRBV5-3	.	TRBJ1-5	CARSWTGRDQPQHF	TGTGCCAGAAGCTGGACAGGGAGAGATCAGCCCCAGCATTTT
.	TRBV19	.	TRBJ2-1	CASSIGRNEQFF	TGTGCCAGTAGTATAGGCAGAAATGAGCAGTTCTTC
TRBD1	TRBV18	.	TRBJ1-2	CASSPRRGDSQSNYGYTF	TGTGCCAGCTCACCACGACGAGGGGACAGCCAATCTAACTATGGCTACACCTTC
TRBD2	TRBV5-4	once	TRBJ2-5	CASSLAVAGGQETQYF	TGTGCCAGCAGCTTGGCCGTGGCGGGGGGACAAGAGACCCAGTACTTC
TRBD2	TRBV30	.	TRBJ2-7	CAWSTSGMGYEQYF	TGTGCCTGGAGTACTAGCGGGATGGGTTACGAGCAGTACTTC
.	TRBV10-1	.	TRBJ1-1	CASSDPGTPNTEAFF	TGCGCCAGCAGTGACCCCGGGACACCGAACACTGAAGCTTTCTTT
TRBD1	TRBV30	once	TRBJ1-5	CAWGQVADQPQHF	TGTGCCTGGGGACAGGTTGCAGATCAGCCCCAGCATTTT
.	TRBV9	.	TRBJ1-2	CASSKGYGYTF	TGTGCCAGCAGCAAGGGGTATGGCTACACCTTC
.	TRBV5-4	.	TRBJ2-3	CASSLPGFTDTQYF	TGTGCCAGCAGCTTGCCAGGGTTCACAGATACGCAGTATTTT
.	TRBV3-1/TRBV3-2	.	TRBJ2-5	CASSRGDSTQYF	TGTGCCAGCAGCCGGGGGGACTCGACCCAGTACTTC
.	TRBV7-2	.	TRBJ2-7	CASSSRVPGPYEQYF	TGTGCCAGCAGTTCCCGGGTCCCCGGCCCCTACGAGCAGTACTTC
TRBD1	TRBV5-5	.	TRBJ1-1	CASSFGTGAVAFF	TGTGCCAGCAGCTTCGGGACAGGGGCTGTGGCTTTCTTT
.	TRBV19	once	TRBJ1-5	CASSTGVVNQPQHF	TGTGCCAGTAGTACAGGGGTGGTGAATCAGCCCCAGCATTTT
TRBD1	TRBV30	.	TRBJ2-7	CAWSPTGGPREYF	TGTGCCTGGAGTCCTACAGGGGGTCCCAGGGAGTACTTC
.	TRBV6-5	once	TRBJ1-2	CASSYSGGTGGYTF	TGTGCCAGCAGTTACTCGGGAGGGACGGGGGGCTACACCTTC